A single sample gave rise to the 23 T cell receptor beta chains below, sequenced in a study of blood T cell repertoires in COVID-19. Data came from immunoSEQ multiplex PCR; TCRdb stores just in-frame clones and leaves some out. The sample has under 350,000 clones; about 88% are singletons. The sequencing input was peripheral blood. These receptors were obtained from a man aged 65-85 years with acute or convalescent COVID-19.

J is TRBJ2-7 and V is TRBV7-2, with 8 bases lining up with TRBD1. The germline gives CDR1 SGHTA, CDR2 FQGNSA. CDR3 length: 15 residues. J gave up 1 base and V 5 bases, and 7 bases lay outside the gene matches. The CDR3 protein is CASSHRTGLSYEQYF. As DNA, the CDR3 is TGTGCCAGCAGCCATAGGACAGGGCTTTCCTACGAGCAGTACTTC.

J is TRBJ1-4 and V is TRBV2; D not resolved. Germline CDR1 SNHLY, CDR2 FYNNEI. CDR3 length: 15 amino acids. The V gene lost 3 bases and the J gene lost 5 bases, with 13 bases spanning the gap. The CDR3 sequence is CASSDRGAGNEKLFF. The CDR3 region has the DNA TGTGCCAGCAGTGATCGGGGAGCGGGGAATGAAAAACTGTTTTTT.

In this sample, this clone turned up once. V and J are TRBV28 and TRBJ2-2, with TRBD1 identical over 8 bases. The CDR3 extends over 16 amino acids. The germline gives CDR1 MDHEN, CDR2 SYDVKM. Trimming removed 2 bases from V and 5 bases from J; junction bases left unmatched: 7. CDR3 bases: TGTGCCAGCAGTTTAAGGACAGGGCTGCGGACCGGGGAGCTGTTTTTT. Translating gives CASSLRTGLRTGELFF.

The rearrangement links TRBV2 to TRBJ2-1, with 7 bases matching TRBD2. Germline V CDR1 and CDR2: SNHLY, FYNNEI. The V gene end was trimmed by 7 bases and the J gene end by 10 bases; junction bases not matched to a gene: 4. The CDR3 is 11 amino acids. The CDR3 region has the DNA TGTGCCAGCAAGTCGGGAGGCGAGCAGTTCTTC. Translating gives CASKSGGEQFF.

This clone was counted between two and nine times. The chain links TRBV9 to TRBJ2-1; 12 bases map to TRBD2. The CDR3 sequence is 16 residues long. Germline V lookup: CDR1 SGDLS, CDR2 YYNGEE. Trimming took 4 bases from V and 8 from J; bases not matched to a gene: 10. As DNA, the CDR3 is TGTGCCAGCAGCCCTACTAGCGGGGGGTCTTTCTATGAGCAGTTCTTC. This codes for CASSPTSGGSFYEQFF.

The CDR3 loop is CASSYYRADTQYF. The CDR3 bases are TGTGCCAGCAGCTACTACAGGGCAGATACGCAGTATTTT. J is TRBJ2-3 and V is TRBV5-8; tentative D call: TRBD1 (6 bases). Germline loops: CDR1 SGHTS, CDR2 YDEGEE. The CDR3 extends over 13 amino acids. V lost 3 bases and J 4 bases, leaving 9 bases between the germline ends.

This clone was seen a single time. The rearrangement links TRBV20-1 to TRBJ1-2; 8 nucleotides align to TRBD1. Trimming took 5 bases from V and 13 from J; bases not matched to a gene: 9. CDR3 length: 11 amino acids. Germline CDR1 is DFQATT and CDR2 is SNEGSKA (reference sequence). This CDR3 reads CSARQGRLGTF. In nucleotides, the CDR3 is TGCAGTGCTCGACAGGGGCGTCTCGGCACCTTC.

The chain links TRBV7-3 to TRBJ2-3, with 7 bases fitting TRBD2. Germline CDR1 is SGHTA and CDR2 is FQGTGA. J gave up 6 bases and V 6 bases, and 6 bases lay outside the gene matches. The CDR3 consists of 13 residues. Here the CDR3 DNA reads TGTGCCAGCAGTCTGGGACTATGGGATACGCAGTATTTT. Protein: CASSLGLWDTQYF.

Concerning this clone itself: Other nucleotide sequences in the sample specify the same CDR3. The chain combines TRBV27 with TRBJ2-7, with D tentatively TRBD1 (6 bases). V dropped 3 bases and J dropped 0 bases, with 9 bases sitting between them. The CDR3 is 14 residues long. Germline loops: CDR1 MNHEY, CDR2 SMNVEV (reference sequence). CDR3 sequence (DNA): TGTGCCAGCAGTTTCTTGGACAGCTCCTACGAGCAGTACTTC. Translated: CASSFLDSSYEQYF.

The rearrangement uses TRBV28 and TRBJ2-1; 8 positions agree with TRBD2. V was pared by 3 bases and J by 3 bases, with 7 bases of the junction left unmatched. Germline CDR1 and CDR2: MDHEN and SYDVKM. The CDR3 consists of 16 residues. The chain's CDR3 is CASSFYRGGRYNEQFF. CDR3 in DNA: TGTGCCAGCAGTTTCTATCGGGGGGGCCGCTACAATGAGCAGTTCTTC.

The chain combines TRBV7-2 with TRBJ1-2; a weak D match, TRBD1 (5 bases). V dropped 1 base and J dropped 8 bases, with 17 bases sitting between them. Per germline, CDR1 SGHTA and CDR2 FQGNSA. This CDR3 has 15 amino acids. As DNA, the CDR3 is TGTGCCAGCAGCTTAGATACTGTGGCAGGGAACGGCTACACCTTC. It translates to CASSLDTVAGNGYTF.

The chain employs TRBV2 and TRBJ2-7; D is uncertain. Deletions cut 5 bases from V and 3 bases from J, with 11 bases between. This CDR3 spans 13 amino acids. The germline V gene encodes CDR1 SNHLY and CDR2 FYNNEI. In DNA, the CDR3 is TGTGCCAGCAGTCTACTACTGGGCTACGAGCAGTACTTC. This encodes CASSLLLGYEQYF.

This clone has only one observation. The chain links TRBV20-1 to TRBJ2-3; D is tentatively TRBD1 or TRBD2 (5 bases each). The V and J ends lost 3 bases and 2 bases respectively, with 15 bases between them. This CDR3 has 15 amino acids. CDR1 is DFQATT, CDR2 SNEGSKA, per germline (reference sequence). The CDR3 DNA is TGCAGTGCTAGTGGGGGATGGCGGGCCACAGATACGCAGTATTTT. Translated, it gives CSASGGWRATDTQYF.

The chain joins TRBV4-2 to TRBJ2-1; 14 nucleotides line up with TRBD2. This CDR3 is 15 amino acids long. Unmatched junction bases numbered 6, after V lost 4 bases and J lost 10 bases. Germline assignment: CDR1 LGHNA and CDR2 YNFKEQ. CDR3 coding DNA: TGTGCCAGCAGCCCGACTAGCGGGAGGGCCCCCGAGCAGTTCTTC. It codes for CASSPTSGRAPEQFF.

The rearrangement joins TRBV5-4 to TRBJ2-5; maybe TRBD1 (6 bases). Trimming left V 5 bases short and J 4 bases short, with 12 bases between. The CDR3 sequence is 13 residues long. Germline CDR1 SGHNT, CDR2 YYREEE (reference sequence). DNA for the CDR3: TGTGCCAGCAGGACACAGGGTCGAGAGACCCAGTACTTC. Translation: CASRTQGRETQYF.

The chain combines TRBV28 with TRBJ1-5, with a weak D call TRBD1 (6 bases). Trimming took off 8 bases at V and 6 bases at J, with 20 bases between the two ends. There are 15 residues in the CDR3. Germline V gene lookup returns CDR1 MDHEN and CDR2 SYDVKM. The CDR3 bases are TGTGCCAGCCTCCCTTCGGGGGGGCTTCGTCAGCCCCAGCATTTT. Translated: CASLPSGGLRQPQHF. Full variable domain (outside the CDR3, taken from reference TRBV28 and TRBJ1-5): DVKVTQSSRYLVKRTGEKVFLECVQDMDHENMFWYRQDPGLGLRLIYFSYDVKMKEKGDIPEGYSVSREKKERFSLILESASTNQTSMYLCASLPSGGLRQPQHFGDGTRLSIL.

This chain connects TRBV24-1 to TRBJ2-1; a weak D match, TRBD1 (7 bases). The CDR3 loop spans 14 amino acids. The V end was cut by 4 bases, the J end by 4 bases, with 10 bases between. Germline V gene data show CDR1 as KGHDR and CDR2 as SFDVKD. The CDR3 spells CATSDGGQYNEQFF. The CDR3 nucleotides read TGTGCCACCAGTGACGGGGGACAGTACAATGAGCAGTTCTTC.

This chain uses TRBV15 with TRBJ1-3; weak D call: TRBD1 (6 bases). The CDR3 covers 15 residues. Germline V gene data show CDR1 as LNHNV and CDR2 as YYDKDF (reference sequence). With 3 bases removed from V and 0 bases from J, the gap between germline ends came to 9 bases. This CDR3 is CATSSQGTSGNTIYF. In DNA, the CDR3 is TGTGCCACCAGCAGTCAGGGGACCTCTGGAAACACCATATATTTT.

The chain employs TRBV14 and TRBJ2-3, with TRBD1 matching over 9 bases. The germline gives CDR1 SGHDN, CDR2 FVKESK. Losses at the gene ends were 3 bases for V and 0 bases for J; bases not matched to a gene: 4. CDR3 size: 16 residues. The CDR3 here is CASSQRTGASTDTQYF. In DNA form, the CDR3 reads TGTGCCAGCAGCCAGAGGACAGGGGCTAGCACAGATACGCAGTATTTT. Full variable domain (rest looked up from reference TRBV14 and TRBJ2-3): EAGVTQFPSHSVIEKGQTVTLRCDPISGHDNLYWYRRVMGKEIKFLLHFVKESKQDESGMPNNRFLAERTGGTYSTLKVQPAELEDSGVYFCASSQRTGASTDTQYFGPGTRLTVL.

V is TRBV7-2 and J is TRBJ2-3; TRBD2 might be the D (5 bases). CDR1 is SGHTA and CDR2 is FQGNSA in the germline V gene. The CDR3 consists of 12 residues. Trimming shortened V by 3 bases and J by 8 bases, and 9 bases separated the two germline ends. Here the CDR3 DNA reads TGTGCCAGCAGCTTTATTGAGGGTACGCAGTATTTT. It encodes CASSFIEGTQYF.

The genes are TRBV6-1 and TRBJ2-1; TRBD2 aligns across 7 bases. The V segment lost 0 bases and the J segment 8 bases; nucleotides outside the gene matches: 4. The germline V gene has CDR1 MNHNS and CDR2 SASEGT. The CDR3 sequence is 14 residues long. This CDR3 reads CASSEAWREHEQFF. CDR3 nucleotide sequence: TGTGCCAGCAGTGAAGCGTGGCGGGAGCATGAGCAGTTCTTC.

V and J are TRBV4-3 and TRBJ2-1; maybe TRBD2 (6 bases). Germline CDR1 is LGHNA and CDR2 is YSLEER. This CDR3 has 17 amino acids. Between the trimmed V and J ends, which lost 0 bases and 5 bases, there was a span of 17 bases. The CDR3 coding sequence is TGCGCCAGCAGCCAAGATCCCCTAGCGTATTCAAACAATGAGCAGTTCTTC. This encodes CASSQDPLAYSNNEQFF.

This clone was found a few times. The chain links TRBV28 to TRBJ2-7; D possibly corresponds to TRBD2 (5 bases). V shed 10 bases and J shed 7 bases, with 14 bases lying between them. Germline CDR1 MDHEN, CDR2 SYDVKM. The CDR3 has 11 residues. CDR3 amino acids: CATGLQREQYF. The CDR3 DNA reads TGTGCCACCGGACTCCAGAGGGAGCAGTACTTC.